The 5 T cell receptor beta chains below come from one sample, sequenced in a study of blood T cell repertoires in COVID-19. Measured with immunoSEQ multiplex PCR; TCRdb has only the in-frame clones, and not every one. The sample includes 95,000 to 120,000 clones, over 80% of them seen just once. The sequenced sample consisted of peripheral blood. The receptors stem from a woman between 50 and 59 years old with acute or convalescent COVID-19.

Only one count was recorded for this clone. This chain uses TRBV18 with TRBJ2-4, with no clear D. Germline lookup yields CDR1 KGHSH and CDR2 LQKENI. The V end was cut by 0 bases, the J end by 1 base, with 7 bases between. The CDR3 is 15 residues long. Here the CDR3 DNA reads TGTGCCAGCTCACCACCGAGAGCCGCCAAAAACATTCAGTACTTC. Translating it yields CASSPPRAAKNIQYF.

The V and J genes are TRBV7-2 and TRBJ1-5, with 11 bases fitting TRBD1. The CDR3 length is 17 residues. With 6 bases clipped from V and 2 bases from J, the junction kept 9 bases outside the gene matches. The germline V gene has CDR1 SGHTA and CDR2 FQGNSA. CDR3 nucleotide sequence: TGTGCCAGCAGTTGGACAGGGGGCGAGTACGGCAATCAGCCCCAGCATTTT. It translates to CASSWTGGEYGNQPQHF.

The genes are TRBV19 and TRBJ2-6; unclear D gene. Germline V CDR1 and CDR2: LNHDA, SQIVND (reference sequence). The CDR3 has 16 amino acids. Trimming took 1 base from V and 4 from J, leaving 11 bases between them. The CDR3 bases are TGTGCCAGTAGTATAGTTCAGGAAATGGGGGCCAACGTCCTGACTTTC. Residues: CASSIVQEMGANVLTF.

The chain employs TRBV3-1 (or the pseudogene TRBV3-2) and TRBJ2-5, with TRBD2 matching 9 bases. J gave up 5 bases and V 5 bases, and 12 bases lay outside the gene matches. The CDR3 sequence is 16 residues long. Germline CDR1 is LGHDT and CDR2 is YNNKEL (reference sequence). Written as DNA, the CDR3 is TGTGCCAGCAGCTACGAACTTATAGCGGGAGCCGAGACCCAGTACTTC. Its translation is CASSYELIAGAETQYF.

The CDR3 DNA reads as TGCAGCGTACGGAGCGGGCTGAATGAGCAGTTCTTC. This sequence encodes CSVRSGLNEQFF. V is TRBV29-1 and J is TRBJ2-1; D is perhaps TRBD2 (6 bases). Trimming removed 6 bases at V and 7 bases at J, with 13 bases between. This CDR3 region has 12 residues. CDR1 is SQVTM, CDR2 ANQGSEA, per germline.